These 8 T cell receptor beta chains came from one sample sequenced in a study of beta chain features in type 1 diabetes. Study results and caveats: Shorter TCRB CDR3s, moderately but significantly so, were found in Type 1 diabetes patients in all four CD4+ subsets.

Antigens of these TCRs are unknown. Expressed TCRB transcripts were sequenced because the isolated RNA had all been reverse transcribed beforehand. Profiling relied on immunoSEQ multiplex PCR, and the TCRdb table lists in-frame clones only, not all of them. The data contain over 150,000 clones, 10% of them singletons. The sequenced sample consisted of central memory CD4+ T cells from blood. Receptors originate from a man under 40 with type 1 diabetes.

The V call is TRBV6-1, the J call TRBJ1-5; TRBD1 matches 7 bases. CDR1 and CDR2 from the germline V gene are MNHNS and SASEGT. Trimming cost V 6 bases and J 6 bases; bases outside gene matches: 5. CDR3 length: 13 residues. CDR3 DNA: TGTGCCAGCAGCGAACAGGGGTTTCAGCCCCAGCATTTT. Its protein product is CASSEQGFQPQHF.

The J gene is TRBJ1-1, the V gene TRBV5-1, with D unresolved. Trimming removed 4 bases from V and 1 base from J, with 8 bases in between. The germline V gene has CDR1 SGHRS and CDR2 YFSETQ. The CDR3 is 13 amino acids. The CDR3 region is CASSPEGNTEAFF. DNA of the CDR3: TGCGCCAGCAGCCCAGAGGGGAACACTGAAGCTTTCTTT.

This clone was seen a few times. This chain connects TRBV9 to TRBJ1-2; 8 bases fit TRBD1. CDR1 is SGDLS and CDR2 is YYNGEE in the germline V gene. The CDR3 contains 14 residues. The V gene end was trimmed by 0 bases and the J gene end by 4 bases; junction bases not matched to a gene: 2. CDR3 loop: CASSVGQGLYGYTF. The CDR3 DNA reads TGTGCCAGCAGCGTAGGACAGGGGCTCTATGGCTACACCTTC.

The genes are TRBV7-3 and TRBJ2-3; 13 nucleotides match TRBD2. J lost 5 bases, V lost 5 bases, and 7 bases had no gene match. This CDR3 comprises 16 residues. In germline, CDR1 is SGHTA, CDR2 FQGTGA. As DNA, the CDR3 is TGTGCCAGCAGCCCACTAGCGGGAGGGCCCGGAGATACGCAGTATTTT. Encoded protein: CASSPLAGGPGDTQYF.

This clone occurred a few times. The chain carries TRBV6-6 and TRBJ1-2; no firm D call. Germline V CDR1 and CDR2: MNHNY, SVGAGI (reference sequence). Between the trimmed V and J ends, which lost 6 bases and 2 bases, there was a span of 10 bases. This CDR3 region has 13 residues. The CDR3 region is CASRQTENYGYTF. CDR3 DNA: TGTGCCAGCAGGCAAACAGAGAACTATGGCTACACCTTC.

This clone turned up a few times. The rearrangement links TRBV30 to TRBJ1-3; D remains unclear. Trimming shortened V by 4 bases and J by 0 bases, and 7 bases separated the two germline ends. This CDR3 contains 13 residues. Germline V lookup: CDR1 GTSNPN, CDR2 SVGIG (reference sequence). The CDR3 DNA is TGTGCCTGGAACAGCGGCTCTGGAAACACCATATATTTT. Protein product: CAWNSGSGNTIYF.

This clone has just a few counts. The rearrangement links TRBV27 to TRBJ1-5; TRBD1 matches at 7 bases. The trim removed 6 bases at V and 6 bases at J, leaving 14 bases unmatched. The CDR3 contains 16 residues. CDR1 and CDR2 (germline): MNHEY, SMNVEV (reference sequence). DNA for the CDR3: TGTGCCAGCAGAACTAGACAGGGCGATGTAGGTCAGCCCCAGCATTTT. Translation gives CASRTRQGDVGQPQHF.

The rearrangement links TRBV18 to TRBJ2-6; D unclear. The CDR3 loop spans 15 amino acids. Germline CDR1 is KGHSH and CDR2 is LQKENI. The germline V and J ends were trimmed by 8 bases and 2 bases, with 13 bases remaining between them. The CDR3 here is CASRFSGPGANVLTF. In DNA, the CDR3 is TGTGCCAGCCGATTCTCGGGTCCTGGGGCCAACGTCCTGACTTTC. The variable domain in full, with the rest retrieved from reference TRBV18 and TRBJ2-6, is NAGVMQNPRHLVRRRGQEARLRCSPMKGHSHVYWYRQLPEEGLKFMVYLQKENIIDESGMPKERFSAEFPKEGPSILRIQQVVRGDSAAYFCASRFSGPGANVLTFGAGSRLTVL.